The T cell receptor (beta chain) under discussion was sequenced for a study of human T cells and chemical hapten exposure. For the study at large: Scalp application of diphenylcyclopropenone was performed weekly in patients across the entire roughly 23-week study. Chiefly female patients presented with alopecia areata, totalis or universalis.

Only a few counts were recorded for this clonotype. The CDR3 runs to 10 residues. V lost 6 bases and J lost 9, with 6 bases in between. Time point specified: pre-sensitization, week 0. Treatment: therapeutic diphenylcyclopropenone sensitization with weekly scalp DPC. Single cDNA molecules in the library carried unique molecular identifiers attached during preparation. Using its own MiXCR run on the RACE reads, TCRdb lists one record per CDR3 protein. The sample lists about 380,000 distinct CDR3 sequences, around 5.5% seen once, with 2.5% to 3% in the top ten. V gene TRBV12-3 or TRBV12-4 combines with J gene TRBJ2-1, with D unclear. Sequenced material: whole blood, taken in connection with sensitization to the hapten diphenylcyclopropenone (DPC). The receptor's source is a woman aged 50 to 60 with alopecia areata. Some clones in this sample may be carry-over from other donors' samples. DNA of the CDR3: TGTGCCAGCAGAGCCGGTGAGCAGTTCTTC. The encoded protein is CASRAGEQFF.